Below are 18 T cell receptor beta chains sequenced from a single sample in a study of cytomegalovirus exposure and HLA in healthy donors. PCR involved 60 Vbeta and 13 Jbeta primers. TCRdb's table, derived via immunoSEQ multiplex PCR, lists solely in-frame clones and lacks some. The sample contains fewer than 200,000 clones, around nine tenths of which appear only once. Source material: PBMCs. The source of these receptors is a woman aged 25-40 years in good health and CMV-seronegative.

V usage is TRBV7-2 and J usage is TRBJ1-2, with D unclear. The CDR3 loop spans 15 amino acids. CDR1 and CDR2 from the germline V gene are SGHTA and FQGNSA. The V end was cut by 5 bases, the J end by 4 bases, with 17 bases between. The CDR3 spells CASSPSGLTIYGYTF. The CDR3 DNA sequence: TGTGCCAGCAGCCCGAGCGGACTGACGATCTATGGCTACACCTTC.

V usage is TRBV7-9 and J usage is TRBJ2-7; D may be TRBD1 (7 bases). Germline V lookup: CDR1 SEHNR, CDR2 FQNEAQ (reference sequence). The CDR3 extends over 16 amino acids. The V and J ends lost 5 bases and 2 bases respectively, with 19 bases between them. The CDR3 coding sequence is TGTGCCAGCAGCCGCTGGCGGGGACAGAGCACCTACGAGCAGTACTTC. The encoded protein is CASSRWRGQSTYEQYF.

This clone has only one observation. The J gene is TRBJ2-1, the V gene TRBV27, with 8 bases fitting TRBD1. Germline CDR1 MNHEY, CDR2 SMNVEV (reference sequence). The J segment lost 6 bases and the V segment lost 0 bases, leaving 13 bases of the junction unmatched. The CDR3 runs 18 residues. CDR3 region: CASSLSRSARGLRNEQFF. The CDR3 region has the DNA TGTGCCAGCAGTTTATCGAGGTCGGCCAGGGGGCTGCGCAATGAGCAGTTCTTC.

The J gene is TRBJ1-6, the V gene TRBV6-1; D may be TRBD1 (6 bases). Trimming shortened V by 8 bases and J by 5 bases, and 16 bases separated the two germline ends. CDR3 length: 15 amino acids. Per germline, CDR1 MNHNS and CDR2 SASEGT. In DNA, the CDR3 is TGTGCCAGCCTCAAGGGTGGACAGAATAATTCACCCCTCCACTTT. Its protein is CASLKGGQNNSPLHF.

This rearrangement joins TRBV10-3 to TRBJ1-5; perhaps TRBD1 as D (6 bases). CDR1 and CDR2 from the germline V gene are ENHRY and SYGVKD. Trimming left V 4 bases short and J 7 bases short, with 20 bases between. This CDR3 has 16 residues. The CDR3 DNA is TGTGCCATCAGTGCGAGGGGGGGGGCGTTGGGGCAGCCCCAGCATTTT. This sequence encodes CAISARGGALGQPQHF.

V is TRBV18 and J is TRBJ2-7; 8 bases agree with TRBD2. This CDR3 has 14 amino acids. Germline loops: CDR1 KGHSH, CDR2 LQKENI. V was clipped by 3 bases and J by 5 bases; unmatched bases: 6. CDR3 amino acids: CASSPGGVGNEQYF. The CDR3 nucleotides read TGTGCCAGCTCACCCGGGGGGGTCGGGAACGAGCAGTACTTC.

This rearrangement joins TRBV10-3 to TRBJ1-1, with D possibly TRBD1 on 6 matching bases. Trimming pared 10 bases from V and 4 bases from J, leaving 16 bases between. From germline, CDR1 is ENHRY and CDR2 SYGVKD. The CDR3 consists of 13 residues. The CDR3 nucleotides read TGTGCCACCGGACAGAAACAAAGCACTGAAGCTTTCTTT. Translation gives CATGQKQSTEAFF.

The chain couples TRBV18 to TRBJ2-5; 9 nucleotides agree with TRBD1. In germline, CDR1 is KGHSH, CDR2 LQKENI. This CDR3 comprises 14 residues. V lost 4 bases and J lost 5; bases outside the gene matches: 5. The CDR3 region has the DNA TGTGCCAGCTCACTGGGACAGGGCCTGGAGACCCAGTACTTC. Its translation is CASSLGQGLETQYF.

The chain joins TRBV12-5 to TRBJ2-5, with D unresolved. The V and J ends lost 7 bases and 2 bases respectively, with 11 bases between them. Germline values: CDR1 LGHNT, CDR2 FRNRAP. The CDR3 is 13 residues long. The chain's CDR3 is CASASDIQETQYF. CDR3 DNA sequence: TGTGCTAGTGCCTCCGACATTCAAGAGACCCAGTACTTC.

The V call is TRBV27, the J call TRBJ2-2; TRBD1 aligns across 9 bases. The trim removed 5 bases at V and 1 base at J, leaving 8 bases unmatched. Germline V gene lookup returns CDR1 MNHEY and CDR2 SMNVEV (reference sequence). The CDR3 is made up of 17 amino acids. The CDR3: CASSLIPGQGNTGELFF. The CDR3 DNA sequence: TGTGCCAGCAGTCTCATCCCGGGACAGGGGAACACCGGGGAGCTGTTTTTT.

This clone was observed once. The chain employs TRBV7-6 and TRBJ2-2; tentatively, D is TRBD1 (6 bases). Germline CDR1 SGHVS, CDR2 FNYEAQ. CDR3 length equals 16 residues. V was shortened by 5 bases and J by 7 bases, with 20 bases between the two germline ends. CDR3 sequence: CASSERLGGSNGELFF. Written as DNA, the CDR3 is TGTGCCAGCAGCGAACGGTTAGGGGGTTCAAACGGGGAGCTGTTTTTT.

The chain has TRBV7-8 and TRBJ1-1; TRBD1 is a possible D gene (5 bases). V shed 4 bases and J shed 11 bases, with 20 bases lying between them. Germline V gene data show CDR1 as SGHVS and CDR2 as FQNEAQ. The CDR3 has 14 residues. CDR3 protein: CASSYNRGAGLAFF. As DNA, the CDR3 is TGTGCCAGCAGCTACAACCGAGGTGCAGGGTTGGCTTTCTTT. The variable domain in full, with the rest retrieved from reference TRBV7-8 and TRBJ1-1, is GAGVSQSPRYKVAKRGQDVALRCDPISGHVSLFWYQQALGQGPEFLTYFQNEAQLDKSGLPSDRFFAERPEGSVSTLKIQRTQQEDSAVYLCASSYNRGAGLAFFGQGTRLTVV.

In its sample, this clone was seen a few times. The chain is built from TRBV6-5 and TRBJ1-1; no definite D call. Germline V gene sequence: CDR1 MNHEY, CDR2 SVGAGI. Trimming left V 4 bases short and J 1 base short, with 7 bases between. The CDR3 consists of 13 residues. Here the CDR3 DNA reads TGTGCCAGCAGTTTGAACAAGAACACTGAAGCTTTCTTT. Its translation: CASSLNKNTEAFF.

This chain connects TRBV5-1 to TRBJ1-1; TRBD1 aligns across 7 bases. This CDR3 spans 17 amino acids. With 0 bases clipped from V and 3 bases from J, the junction kept 11 bases outside the gene matches. CDR1 and CDR2 (germline): SGHRS, YFSETQ. The CDR3 sequence is CASSLARQGGEDTEAFF. The CDR3 nucleotides read TGCGCCAGCAGCTTGGCCCGACAGGGCGGGGAAGACACTGAAGCTTTCTTT.

V usage is TRBV27 and J usage is TRBJ2-7, with 7 bases matching TRBD2. The J segment lost 2 bases and the V segment lost 5 bases, leaving 6 bases of the junction unmatched. Looked up from germline, CDR1 is MNHEY and CDR2 is SMNVEV (reference sequence). The CDR3 consists of 14 residues. The CDR3 loop is CASSPWGGAYEQYF. CDR3 sequence (DNA): TGTGCCAGCAGTCCCTGGGGGGGGGCCTACGAGCAGTACTTC.

CDR3: CASSDPAGGGGEQFF. The CDR3 DNA sequence: TGCGCCAGCAGTGACCCAGCGGGGGGGGGTGGGGAGCAGTTCTTC. The chain couples TRBV10-1 to TRBJ2-1; TRBD2 agrees at 10 bases. The CDR3 covers 15 residues. Germline V CDR1 and CDR2: WNHNN, SYGVQD (reference sequence). V dropped 3 bases and J dropped 10; count of bases not matched to a gene: 9.

This clone was seen a few times. The rearrangement links TRBV4-3 to TRBJ1-1; D may be TRBD1 (6 bases). The ends were cut back, 3 bases at V and 1 base at J, with 12 bases in the middle. The germline V gene has CDR1 LGHNA and CDR2 YSLEER. The length of the CDR3 is 15 residues. This chain's CDR3 is CASSHDSTGNTEAFF. DNA for the CDR3: TGCGCCAGCAGCCACGACTCGACAGGGAACACTGAAGCTTTCTTT.

This clone showed up just a few times. V and J are TRBV5-1 and TRBJ1-4; no definite D call. This CDR3 has 14 residues. Trimming shortened V by 2 bases and J by 5 bases, and 10 bases separated the two germline ends. CDR1 and CDR2 (germline): SGHRS, YFSETQ. CDR3 bases: TGCGCCAGCAGCTTTAGCAGTGGGAATGAAAAACTGTTTTTT. Protein sequence: CASSFSSGNEKLFF.